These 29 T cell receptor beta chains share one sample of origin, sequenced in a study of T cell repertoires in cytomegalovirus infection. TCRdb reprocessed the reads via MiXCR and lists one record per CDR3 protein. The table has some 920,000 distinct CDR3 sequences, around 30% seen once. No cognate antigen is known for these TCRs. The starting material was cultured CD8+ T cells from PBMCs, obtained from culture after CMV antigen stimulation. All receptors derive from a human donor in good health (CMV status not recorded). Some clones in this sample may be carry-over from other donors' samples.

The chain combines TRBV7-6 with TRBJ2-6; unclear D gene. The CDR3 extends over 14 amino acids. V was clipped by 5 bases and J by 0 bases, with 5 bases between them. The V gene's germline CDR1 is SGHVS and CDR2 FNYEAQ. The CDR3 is CASSQISGANVLTF. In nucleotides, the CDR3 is TGTGCCAGCAGCCAGATCTCTGGGGCCAACGTCCTGACTTTC.

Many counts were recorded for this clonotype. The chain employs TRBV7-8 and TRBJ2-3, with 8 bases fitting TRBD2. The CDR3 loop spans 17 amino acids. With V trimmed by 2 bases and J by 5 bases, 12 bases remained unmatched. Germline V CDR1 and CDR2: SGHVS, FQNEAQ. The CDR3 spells CASSLSGGRGGGDTQYF. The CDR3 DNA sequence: TGTGCCAGCAGCTTATCGGGGGGGCGCGGTGGCGGAGATACGCAGTATTTT.

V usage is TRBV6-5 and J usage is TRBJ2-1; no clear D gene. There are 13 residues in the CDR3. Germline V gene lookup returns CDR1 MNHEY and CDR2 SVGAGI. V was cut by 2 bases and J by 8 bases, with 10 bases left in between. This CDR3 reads CASSYASPDEQFF. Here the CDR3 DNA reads TGTGCCAGCAGTTACGCATCCCCCGATGAGCAGTTCTTC.

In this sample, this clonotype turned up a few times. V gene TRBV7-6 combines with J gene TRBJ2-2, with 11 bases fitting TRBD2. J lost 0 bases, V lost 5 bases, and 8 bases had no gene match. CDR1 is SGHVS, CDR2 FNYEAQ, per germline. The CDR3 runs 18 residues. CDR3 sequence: CASSPLAGGNTNTGELFF. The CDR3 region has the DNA TGTGCCAGCAGCCCCTTAGCGGGGGGGAATACGAACACCGGGGAGCTGTTTTTT.

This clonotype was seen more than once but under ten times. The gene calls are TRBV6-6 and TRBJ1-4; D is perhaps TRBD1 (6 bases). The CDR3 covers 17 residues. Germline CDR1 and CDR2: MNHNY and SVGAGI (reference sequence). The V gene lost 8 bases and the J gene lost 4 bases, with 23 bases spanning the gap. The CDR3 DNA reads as TGTGCCAGCGCAAGGGCGGGGGGCGCCGGTATTAATGAAAAACTGTTTTTT. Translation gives CASARAGGAGINEKLFF.

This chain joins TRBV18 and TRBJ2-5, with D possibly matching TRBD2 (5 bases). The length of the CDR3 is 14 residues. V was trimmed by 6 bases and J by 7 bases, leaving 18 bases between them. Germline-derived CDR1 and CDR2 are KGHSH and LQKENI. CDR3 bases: TGTGCCAGCTCCACCCAGGAGGCCCGGGGGACCCAGTACTTC. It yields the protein CASSTQEARGTQYF.

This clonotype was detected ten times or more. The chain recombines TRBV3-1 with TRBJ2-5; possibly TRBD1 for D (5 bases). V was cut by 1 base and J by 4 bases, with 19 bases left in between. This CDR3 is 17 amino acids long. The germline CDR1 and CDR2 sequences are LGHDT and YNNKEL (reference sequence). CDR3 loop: CASSQVSRVSNRETQYF. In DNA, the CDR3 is TGTGCCAGCAGCCAAGTATCCAGGGTGAGTAATAGAGAGACCCAGTACTTC.

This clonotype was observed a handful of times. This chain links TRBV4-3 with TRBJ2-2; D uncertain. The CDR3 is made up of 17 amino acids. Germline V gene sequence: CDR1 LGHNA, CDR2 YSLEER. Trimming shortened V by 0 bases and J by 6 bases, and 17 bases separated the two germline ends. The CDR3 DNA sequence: TGCGCCAGCAGCCAAGATAGGGTACTCCCGAGACCCGGGGAGCTGTTTTTT. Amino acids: CASSQDRVLPRPGELFF.

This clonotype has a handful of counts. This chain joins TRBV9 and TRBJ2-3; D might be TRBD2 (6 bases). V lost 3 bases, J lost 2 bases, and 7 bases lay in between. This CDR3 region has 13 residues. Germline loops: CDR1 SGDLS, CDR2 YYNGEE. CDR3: CASSGGDTDTQYF. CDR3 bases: TGTGCCAGCAGCGGCGGGGACACAGATACGCAGTATTTT.

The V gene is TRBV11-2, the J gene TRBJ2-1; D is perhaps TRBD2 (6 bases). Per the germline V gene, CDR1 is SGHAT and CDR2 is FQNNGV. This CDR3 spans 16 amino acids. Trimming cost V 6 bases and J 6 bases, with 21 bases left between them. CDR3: CASRPHAGRSGNEQFF. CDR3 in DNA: TGTGCCAGCAGGCCACATGCGGGGCGTAGTGGCAATGAGCAGTTCTTC.

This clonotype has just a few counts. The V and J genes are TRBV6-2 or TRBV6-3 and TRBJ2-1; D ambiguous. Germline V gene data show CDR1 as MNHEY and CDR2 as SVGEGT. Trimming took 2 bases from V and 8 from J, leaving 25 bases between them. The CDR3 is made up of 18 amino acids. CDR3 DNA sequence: TGTGCCAGCAGTTACGACCCAAAGGCGGAATCGCGCGACTATGAGCAGTTCTTC. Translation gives CASSYDPKAESRDYEQFF.

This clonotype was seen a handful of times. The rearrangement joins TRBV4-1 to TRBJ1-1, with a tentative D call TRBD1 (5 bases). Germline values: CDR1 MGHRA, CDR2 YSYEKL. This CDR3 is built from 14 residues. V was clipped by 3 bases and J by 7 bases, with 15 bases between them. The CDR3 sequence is CASSQGGPQGEAFF. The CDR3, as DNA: TGCGCCAGCAGCCAGGGGGGACCCCAGGGTGAAGCTTTCTTT.

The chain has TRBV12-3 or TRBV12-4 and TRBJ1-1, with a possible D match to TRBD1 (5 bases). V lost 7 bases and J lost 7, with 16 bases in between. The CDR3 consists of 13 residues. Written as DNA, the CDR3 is TGTGCCAGCAAGTGGACGGGGGTTGATGAAGCTTTCTTT. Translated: CASKWTGVDEAFF.

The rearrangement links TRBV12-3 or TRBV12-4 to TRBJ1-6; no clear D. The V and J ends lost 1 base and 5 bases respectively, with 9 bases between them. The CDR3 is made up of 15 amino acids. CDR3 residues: CASSLDRPNNSPLHF. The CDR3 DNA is TGTGCCAGCAGTTTAGACAGACCGAATAATTCACCCCTCCACTTT.

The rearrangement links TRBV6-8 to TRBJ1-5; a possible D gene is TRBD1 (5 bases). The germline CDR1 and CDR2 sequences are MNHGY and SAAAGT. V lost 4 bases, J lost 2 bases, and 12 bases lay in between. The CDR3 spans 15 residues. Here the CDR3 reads CASSWSQGGNQPQHF. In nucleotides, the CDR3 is TGTGCCAGCAGTTGGAGTCAGGGCGGCAATCAGCCCCAGCATTTT.

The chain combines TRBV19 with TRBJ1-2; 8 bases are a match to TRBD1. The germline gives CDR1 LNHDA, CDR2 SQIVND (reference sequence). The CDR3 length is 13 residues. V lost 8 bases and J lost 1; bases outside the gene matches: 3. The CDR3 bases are TGTGCCAGTGAGACAGGGGTTAACTATGGCTACACCTTC. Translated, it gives CASETGVNYGYTF.

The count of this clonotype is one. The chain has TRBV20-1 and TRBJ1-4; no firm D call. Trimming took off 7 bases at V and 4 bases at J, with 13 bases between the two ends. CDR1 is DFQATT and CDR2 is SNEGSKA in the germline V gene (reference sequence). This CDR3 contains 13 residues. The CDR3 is CSGRTDFNEKLFF. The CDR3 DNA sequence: TGCAGTGGGAGGACGGACTTTAATGAAAAACTGTTTTTT.

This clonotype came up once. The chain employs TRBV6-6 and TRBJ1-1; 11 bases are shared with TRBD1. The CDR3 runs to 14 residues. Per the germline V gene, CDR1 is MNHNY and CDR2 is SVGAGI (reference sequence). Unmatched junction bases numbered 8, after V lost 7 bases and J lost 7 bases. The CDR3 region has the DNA TGTGCCAGCAAGATGGACAGGGGGCCCTTTGAAGCTTTCTTT. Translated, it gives CASKMDRGPFEAFF.

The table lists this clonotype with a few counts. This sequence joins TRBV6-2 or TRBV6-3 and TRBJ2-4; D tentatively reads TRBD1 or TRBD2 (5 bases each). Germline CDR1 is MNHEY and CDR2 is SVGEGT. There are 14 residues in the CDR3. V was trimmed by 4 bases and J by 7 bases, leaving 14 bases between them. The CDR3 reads CASSFGGIGNIQYF. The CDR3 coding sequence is TGTGCCAGCAGTTTTGGGGGAATCGGCAACATTCAGTACTTC.

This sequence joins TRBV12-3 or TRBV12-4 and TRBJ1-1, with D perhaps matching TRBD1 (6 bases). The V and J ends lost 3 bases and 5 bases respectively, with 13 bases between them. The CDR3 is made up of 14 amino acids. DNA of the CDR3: TGTGCCAGCAGTTTGTACAGGGTAAGGACTGAAGCTTTCTTT. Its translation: CASSLYRVRTEAFF.

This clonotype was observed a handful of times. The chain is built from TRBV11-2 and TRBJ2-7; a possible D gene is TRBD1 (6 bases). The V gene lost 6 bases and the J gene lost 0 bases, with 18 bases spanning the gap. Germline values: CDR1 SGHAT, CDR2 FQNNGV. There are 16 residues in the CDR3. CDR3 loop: CASRISTRGSSYEQYF. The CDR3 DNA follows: TGTGCCAGCAGGATTAGTACCAGGGGTAGCTCCTACGAGCAGTACTTC.

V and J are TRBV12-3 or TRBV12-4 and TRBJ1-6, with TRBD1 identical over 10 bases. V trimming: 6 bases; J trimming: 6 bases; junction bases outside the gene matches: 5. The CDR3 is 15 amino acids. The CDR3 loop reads CASRGQGQSNSPLHF. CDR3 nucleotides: TGTGCCAGCAGGGGACAGGGGCAATCTAATTCACCCCTCCACTTT.

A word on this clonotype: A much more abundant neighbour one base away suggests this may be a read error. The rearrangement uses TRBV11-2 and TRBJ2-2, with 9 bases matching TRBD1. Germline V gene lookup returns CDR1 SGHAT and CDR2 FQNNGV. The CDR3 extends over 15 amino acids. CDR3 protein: CASSYGQGYTRELFF. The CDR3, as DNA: TGTGCCAGCAGCTATGGACAGGGGTACACCAGGGAGCTGTTTTTT. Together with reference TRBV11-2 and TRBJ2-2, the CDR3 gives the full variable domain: EAGVAQSPRYKIIEKRQSVAFWCNPISGHATLYWYQQILGQGPKLLIQFQNNGVVDDSQLPKDRFSAERLKGVDSTLKIQPAKLEDSAVYLCASSYGQGYTRELFFGEGSRLTVL.

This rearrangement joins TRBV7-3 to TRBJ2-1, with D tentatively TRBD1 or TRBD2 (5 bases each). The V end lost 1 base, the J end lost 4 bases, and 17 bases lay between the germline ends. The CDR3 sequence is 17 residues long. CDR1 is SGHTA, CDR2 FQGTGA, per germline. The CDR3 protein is CASSLIPGQMRYNEQFF. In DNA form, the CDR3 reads TGTGCCAGCAGCTTAATCCCGGGGCAGATGCGTTACAATGAGCAGTTCTTC.

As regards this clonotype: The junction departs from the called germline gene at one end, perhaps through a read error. The CDR3 region is CSVEVPSGTYEQYF. The CDR3 nucleotides read TGCAGCGTAGAAGTTCCTAGCGGGACCTACGAGCAGTACTTC. The chain links TRBV29-1 to TRBJ2-7; 9 bases map to TRBD2. This CDR3 is built from 14 residues. CDR1 and CDR2 from the germline V gene are SQVTM and ANQGSEA.

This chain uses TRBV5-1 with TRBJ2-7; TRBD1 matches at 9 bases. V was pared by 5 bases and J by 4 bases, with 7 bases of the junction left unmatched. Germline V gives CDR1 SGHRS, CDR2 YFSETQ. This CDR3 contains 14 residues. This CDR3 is CASSFIQGAYEQYF. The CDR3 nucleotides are TGCGCCAGCAGTTTTATACAGGGGGCGTACGAGCAGTACTTC. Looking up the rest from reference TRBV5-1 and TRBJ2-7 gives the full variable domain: KAGVTQTPRYLIKTRGQQVTLSCSPISGHRSVSWYQQTPGQGLQFLFEYFSETQRNKGNFPGRFSGRQFSNSRSEMNVSTLELGDSALYLCASSFIQGAYEQYFGPGTRLTVT.

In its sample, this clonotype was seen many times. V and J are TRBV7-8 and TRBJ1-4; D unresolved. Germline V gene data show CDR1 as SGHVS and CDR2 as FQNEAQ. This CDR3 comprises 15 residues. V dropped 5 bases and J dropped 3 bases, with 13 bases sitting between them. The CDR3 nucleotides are TGTGCCAGCAGCGACCTCCCCGGGGCTAATGAAAAACTGTTTTTT. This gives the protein CASSDLPGANEKLFF. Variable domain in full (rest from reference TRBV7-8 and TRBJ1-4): GAGVSQSPRYKVAKRGQDVALRCDPISGHVSLFWYQQALGQGPEFLTYFQNEAQLDKSGLPSDRFFAERPEGSVSTLKIQRTQQEDSAVYLCASSDLPGANEKLFFGSGTQLSVL.

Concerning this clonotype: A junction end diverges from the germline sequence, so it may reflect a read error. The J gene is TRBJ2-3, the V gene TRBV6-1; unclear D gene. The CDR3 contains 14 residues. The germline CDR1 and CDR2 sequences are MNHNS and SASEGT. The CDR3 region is CANSEMRFADTQYF. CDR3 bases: TGTGCCAACAGTGAAATGAGGTTTGCAGATACGCAGTATTTT.

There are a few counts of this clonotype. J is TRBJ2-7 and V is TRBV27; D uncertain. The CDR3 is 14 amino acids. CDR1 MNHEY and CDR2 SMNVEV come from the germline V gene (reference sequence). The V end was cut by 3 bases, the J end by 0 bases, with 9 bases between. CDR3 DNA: TGTGCCAGCAGTTTTACCTCTGCCTCCTACGAGCAGTACTTC. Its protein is CASSFTSASYEQYF.